This is a list of T cell receptor beta chains from one sample in a study of blood T cell repertoires in COVID-19. Some clones are missing from TCRdb's copy, which holds only in-frame ones; the method was immunoSEQ multiplex PCR. The sample includes roughly 150,000 clones, 84% of them seen just once. What was sequenced was peripheral blood. The source of these receptors is a woman aged 80 or over with acute or convalescent COVID-19. CDR3s include the opening cysteine and the closing phenylalanine or tryptophan. Each record gives: clone size, D gene, CDR3 length, V gene, J gene, CDR3 DNA, CDR3 protein. D genes are given only for firm matches. For some rows the clone size is stated as once, few or many, or as a class when expanded; others skip it.

NA,TRBD2,16,TRBV30,TRBJ2-7,TGTGCCTGGAGGCCTGCCGCGGGGGGGCCTCTCTACGAGCAGTACTTC,CAWRPAAGGPLYEQYF
NA,TRBD1,12,TRBV27,TRBJ1-2,TGTGCCAGCAGTTTCCCAGGACAGGGAACTACCTTC,CASSFPGQGTTF
NA,TRBD2,16,TRBV5-1,TRBJ2-1,TGCGCCAGCAGCTTCGTCGCGGGAGGGGGTTACAATGAGCAGTTCTTC,CASSFVAGGGYNEQFF
NA,NA,12,TRBV19,TRBJ1-5,TGTGCCTCAGGGCGGTACAATCAGCCCCAGCATTTT,CASGRYNQPQHF
NA,NA,16,TRBV6-6,TRBJ2-2,TGTGCCAGCAGCCTCAGGGAGGGGGGTTTGACCGGGGAGCTGTTTTTT,CASSLREGGLTGELFF
NA,NA,18,TRBV21-1,TRBJ1-4,TGTGCCAGCAGCAAATCCTCACAACGGGACACCCTAAATGAAAAACTGTTTTTT,CASSKSSQRDTLNEKLFF
NA,NA,17,TRBV7-9,TRBJ2-7,TGTGCCAGCAGCTTAATATGGGGGGTAGAGGGTTGGGCCGAGCAGTACTTC,CASSLIWGVEGWAEQYF
NA,NA,14,TRBV6-5,TRBJ1-2,TGTGCCAGCAGTTACTCGAGGCGGGGGGTCCCCTACACCTTC,CASSYSRRGVPYTF
once,NA,14,TRBV4-3,TRBJ1-4,TGCGCCAGCAGCCTTGGGGACTACGCCGAAAAACTGTTTTTT,CASSLGDYAEKLFF
few,NA,13,TRBV14,TRBJ2-4,TGTGCCAGCAGCCGGCGACAAGAAAGTATTCAGTACTTC,CASSRRQESIQYF
NA,TRBD1,15,TRBV7-7,TRBJ2-1,TGTGCTAGCAGCATCGCCCGGGACAGGGTGCATGAGCAGTTCTTC,CASSIARDRVHEQFF
NA,NA,16,TRBV6-5,TRBJ2-1,TGTGCCAGCAGTTTCGATAGCGGCTCATCCTACAATGAGCAGTTCTTC,CASSFDSGSSYNEQFF
NA,NA,15,TRBV10-1,TRBJ1-2,TGCGCCAGCAGCGGGGGAACAGCTAGCAACTATGGCTACACCTTC,CASSGGTASNYGYTF
NA,NA,14,TRBV10-2,TRBJ2-2,TGCGCCAGCACTCCGGTCGGGGTAACCGGGGAGCTGTTTTTT,CASTPVGVTGELFF
NA,NA,14,TRBV7-2,TRBJ2-7,TGTGCCAGCAGCTTAGTGGGGCCCTCCTACGAGCAGTACTTC,CASSLVGPSYEQYF
NA,NA,15,TRBV15,TRBJ1-5,TGTGCCACCAGCAGAGACAGGGCGATCCATCAGCCCCAGCATTTT,CATSRDRAIHQPQHF
NA,NA,14,TRBV5-1,TRBJ1-2,TGCGCCAGCAGCTTGGACGTAGTCCACTATGGCTACACCTTC,CASSLDVVHYGYTF
NA,NA,16,TRBV6-6,TRBJ2-3,TGTGCCAGCAGCCGGAGGGGGCCTGTGGTGACAGATACGCAGTATTTT,CASSRRGPVVTDTQYF
few,NA,16,TRBV10-3,TRBJ2-7,TGTGCCATCCAACCTGGGGGCGCCGCCAGCTCCTACGAGCAGTACTTC,CAIQPGGAASSYEQYF
NA,TRBD1,15,TRBV7-2,TRBJ1-5,TGTGCCAGCAGCACCGGGACAGGGGCTAATCAGCCCCAGCATTTT,CASSTGTGANQPQHF
NA,NA,17,TRBV7-9,TRBJ1-1,TGTGCCAGCAGCCCCTATGAATTGACGGGGGAGAAGACTGAAGCTTTCTTT,CASSPYELTGEKTEAFF
once,TRBD2,17,TRBV27,TRBJ2-1,TGTGCCAGCAGTTTATTAGGGGACGGACTAGCCTACAATGAGCAGTTCTTC,CASSLLGDGLAYNEQFF
once,NA,13,TRBV7-7,TRBJ2-5,TGTGCTAGCAGCCGAAGCATCACGGAGACCCAGTACTTC,CASSRSITETQYF
few,NA,16,TRBV27,TRBJ1-5,TGTGCCAGCAGTCCCTTGACCGACAGGTTCCATCAGCCCCAGCATTTT,CASSPLTDRFHQPQHF
NA,TRBD1,15,TRBV11-3,TRBJ2-1,TGTGCCAGCAGCTTAGGGGGACAGGGGTTCAATGAGCAGTTCTTC,CASSLGGQGFNEQFF
NA,NA,15,TRBV28,TRBJ2-7,TGTGCCAGCAGTACCGGGGGAGGCGGGGACTACGAGCAGTACTTC,CASSTGGGGDYEQYF
NA,NA,11,TRBV3-1/TRBV3-2,TRBJ2-1,TGTGCCAGCAGCCAAGGTTCCACGGAGTTCTTC,CASSQGSTEFF
NA,TRBD2,17,TRBV5-8,TRBJ2-3,TGTGCCAGCAGTTCCTTAGCGGGACTGCGAATCACAGATACGCAGTATTTT,CASSSLAGLRITDTQYF
once,TRBD1,14,TRBV5-4,TRBJ1-2,TGTGCCAGCAGCAGGGACAGTATGGGTTATGGCTACACCTTC,CASSRDSMGYGYTF
NA,TRBD2,19,TRBV7-8,TRBJ2-7,TGTGCCAGCAGCTCAATAGACACCCCGGGACTAGCGGGAGAGTACGAGCAGTACTTC,CASSSIDTPGLAGEYEQYF
NA,TRBD2,17,TRBV4-2,TRBJ2-5,TGTGCCAGCAGCCAAGACGGGACTAGCGGGGGTCGGGTGACCCAGTACTTC,CASSQDGTSGGRVTQYF
NA,TRBD1,15,TRBV19,TRBJ2-7,TGTGCCAGTAGTCAGAAGGGGGCTGCTACCTACGAGCAGTACTTC,CASSQKGAATYEQYF
NA,TRBD1,18,TRBV11-2,TRBJ1-6,TGTGCCAGCAGCTTAGGGGGACAGACGAGCTCCTATAATTCACCCCTCCACTTT,CASSLGGQTSSYNSPLHF